The 10 T cell receptor beta chains below come from one sample, sequenced in a study of regulatory T cells in long-lasting Graves disease. Time point specified: newly diagnosed GD, antithyroid drugs for less than 3 months. Extracted RNA from PBMCs served as the source of the TCR library. Arm-PCR of CDR3 regions and iRepertoire HTBI primers were used to build TCR beta libraries. TCRdb re-called the multiplex PCR reads with MiXCR, one entry per CDR3 protein. The sample shows roughly 430,000 distinct CDR3 sequences, 15% to 20% of them seen only once. The same data also went into a second study, on T cells in Graves' hyperthyroidism and ophthalmopathy.

The specimen comprised peripheral blood mononuclear cells (PBMCs), sampled at new diagnosis, from a patient treated with antithyroid drugs. The receptors derive from a woman aged 25 to 39 with Graves disease.

There are a few counts of this clonotype. This chain connects TRBV5-1 to TRBJ2-7, with D possibly being TRBD1 (6 bases). The CDR3 loop spans 13 amino acids. Germline V CDR1 and CDR2: SGHRS, YFSETQ. The V end was cut by 3 bases, the J end by 3 bases, with 10 bases between. The CDR3 bases are TGCGCCAGCAGCTGGGACAAGTACTACGAGCAGTACTTC. The encoded protein is CASSWDKYYEQYF.

This clonotype appeared many times. This chain connects TRBV7-2 to TRBJ1-2; maybe TRBD1 (5 bases). V was shortened by 5 bases and J by 6 bases, with 19 bases between the two germline ends. Germline V gene lookup returns CDR1 SGHTA and CDR2 FQGNSA. The CDR3 is made up of 15 amino acids. Here the CDR3 DNA reads TGTGCCAGCAGCCTGCGGGGCGCCTGGGAGGATGGCTACACCTTC. This sequence encodes CASSLRGAWEDGYTF.

A few counts support this clonotype. The chain couples TRBV20-1 to TRBJ1-1; 7 positions agree with TRBD1. The V segment lost 6 bases and the J segment 1 base; nucleotides outside the gene matches: 5. From germline, CDR1 is DFQATT and CDR2 SNEGSKA (reference sequence). CDR3 length equals 13 residues. CDR3 DNA: TGCAGTGCCCCGACAGGGACGAACACTGAAGCTTTCTTT. Protein sequence: CSAPTGTNTEAFF.

V gene TRBV20-1 combines with J gene TRBJ1-2, with 8 positions matching TRBD1. This CDR3 region has 13 residues. Germline CDR1 reads DFQATT; CDR2 reads SNEGSKA (reference sequence). Germline trimming cut 6 bases from V and 1 base from J; bases unmatched to any gene: 4. The CDR3 region is CSARTGINYGYTF. The DNA for the CDR3 is TGCAGTGCCCGGACAGGGATTAACTATGGCTACACCTTC.

This clonotype was recorded at least ten times. The chain combines TRBV12-3 or TRBV12-4 with TRBJ2-3, with D perhaps TRBD1 (6 bases). V was cut by 5 bases and J by 1 base, with 16 bases left in between. The length of the CDR3 is 16 residues. Written as DNA, the CDR3 is TGTGCCAGCAGTCCAAACGACAGGTCCGGCACAGATACGCAGTATTTT. Translation: CASSPNDRSGTDTQYF.

This CDR3 reads CSARERGAPLSYEQYF. The CDR3 nucleotides read TGCAGTGCTAGAGAGAGAGGGGCCCCCCTCTCCTACGAGCAGTACTTC. The chain employs TRBV20-1 and TRBJ2-7, with D possibly called TRBD1 or TRBD2 (5 bases each). The CDR3 contains 16 residues. Germline V gene lookup returns CDR1 DFQATT and CDR2 SNEGSKA (reference sequence). V was clipped by 0 bases and J by 0 bases, with 15 bases between them.

This sequence joins TRBV28 and TRBJ1-5, with 8 bases aligning to TRBD1. This CDR3 comprises 16 residues. Trimming at V came to 1 base and at J to 5 bases, leaving 7 bases not matched to a gene. The germline V gene encodes CDR1 MDHEN and CDR2 SYDVKM. The CDR3 DNA is TGTGCCAGCAGTTTATTTTTCAGGGGGCGCGATCAGCCCCAGCATTTT. It yields the protein CASSLFFRGRDQPQHF.

The J gene is TRBJ2-7, the V gene TRBV7-6, with TRBD1 matching over 7 bases. CDR3 length: 16 residues. Germline V gives CDR1 SGHVS, CDR2 FNYEAQ. V lost 5 bases and J lost 0; bases outside the gene matches: 10. As DNA, the CDR3 is TGTGCCAGCAGCCCTGGTGGGGGACAGAGCTCCTACGAGCAGTACTTC. This gives the protein CASSPGGGQSSYEQYF.

A single count supports this clonotype. The chain links TRBV19 to TRBJ2-1; D not certain. The CDR3 is 12 residues long. Trimming removed 3 bases at V and 6 bases at J, with 6 bases between. The germline gives CDR1 LNHDA, CDR2 SQIVND (reference sequence). CDR3: CASSIYGNEQFF. As DNA, the CDR3 is TGTGCCAGTAGTATTTACGGCAATGAGCAGTTCTTC.

This clonotype was observed at least ten times. The gene calls are TRBV25-1 and TRBJ2-5; 9 bases are a match to TRBD2. This CDR3 has 18 amino acids. Germline loops: CDR1 MGHDK, CDR2 SYGVNS. V lost 1 base and J lost 5; bases outside the gene matches: 14. The CDR3 is CASSESLGTSYSAETQYF. CDR3 coding DNA: TGTGCCAGCAGTGAATCTTTGGGGACTAGCTACTCGGCGGAGACCCAGTACTTC.